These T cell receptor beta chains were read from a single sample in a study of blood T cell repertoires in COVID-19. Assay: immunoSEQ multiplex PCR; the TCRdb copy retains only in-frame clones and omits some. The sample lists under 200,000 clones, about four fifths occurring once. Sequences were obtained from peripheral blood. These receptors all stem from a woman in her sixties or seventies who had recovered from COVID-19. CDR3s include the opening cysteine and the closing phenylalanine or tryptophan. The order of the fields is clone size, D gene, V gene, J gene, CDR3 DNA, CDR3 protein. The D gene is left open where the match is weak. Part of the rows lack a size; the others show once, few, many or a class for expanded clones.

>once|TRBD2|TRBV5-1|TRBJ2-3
TGCGCCAGCAGCTTGGGGGAGGGTGGGACGAGGACCACAGATACGCAGTATTTT
CASSLGEGGTRTTDTQYF
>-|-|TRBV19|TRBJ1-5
TGTGCCAGTAGTATTGGACAGTATAGCAATCAGCCCCAGCATTTT
CASSIGQYSNQPQHF
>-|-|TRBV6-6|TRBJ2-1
TGTGCCAGCAGTTACCGGATGGGGGCTGGGAATGAGCAGTTCTTC
CASSYRMGAGNEQFF
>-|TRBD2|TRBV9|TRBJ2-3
TGTGCCAGCAGCCCTAGCGGCATGGGTGTGGCAGATACGCAGTATTTT
CASSPSGMGVADTQYF
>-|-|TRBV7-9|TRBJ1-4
TGTGCCAGCAGCTTAATATGGACACCTAATGAAAAACTGTTTTTT
CASSLIWTPNEKLFF
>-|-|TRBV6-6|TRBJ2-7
TGTGCCAGCAGCCCTCCGGGTGACGAGCAGTACTTC
CASSPPGDEQYF
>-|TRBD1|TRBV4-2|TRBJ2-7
TGTGCCAGCAGCCAGACAGGGGGCATTTTCGAGCAGTACTTC
CASSQTGGIFEQYF
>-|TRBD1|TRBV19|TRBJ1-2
TGTGCCAGTATTGCGCGGACAGGGGCTAACTATGGCTACACCTTC
CASIARTGANYGYTF
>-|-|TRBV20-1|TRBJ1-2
TGCAGTGCTAGCCCTAATGAGGGCTACACCTTC
CSASPNEGYTF
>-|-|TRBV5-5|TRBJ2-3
TGTGCCAGCAGCCCACCTTTTGCGGCGAGCACAGATACGCAGTATTTT
CASSPPFAASTDTQYF
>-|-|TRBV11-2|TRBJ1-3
TGTGCCAGCAGCTTAGGGGGCCCCTCTGGAAACACCATATATTTT
CASSLGGPSGNTIYF
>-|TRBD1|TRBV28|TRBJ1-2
TGTGCCAGCAGCAGTGGGGCAGGGGGCCTCGGTGGCTACACCTTC
CASSSGAGGLGGYTF
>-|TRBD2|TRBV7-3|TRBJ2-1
TGTGCCAGCAGGGGGAGGGGAAATGAGCAGTTCTTC
CASRGRGNEQFF
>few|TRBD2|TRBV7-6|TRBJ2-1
TGTGCCAGCAGCTTAGGACTAGCGGGGGCTCGATACAATGAGCAGTTCTTC
CASSLGLAGARYNEQFF
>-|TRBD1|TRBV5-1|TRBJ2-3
TGCGCCAGCAGCGGTCAGACAGGGGCAGGGGATACGCAGTATTTT
CASSGQTGAGDTQYF
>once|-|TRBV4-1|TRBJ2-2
TGCGCCACCCGACTCGCGAACACCGGGGAGCTGTTTTTT
CATRLANTGELFF
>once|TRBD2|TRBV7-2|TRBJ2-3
TGTGCCAGCAGCCCCCCGGCGGGAGTAGTGTTAGATACGCAGTATTTT
CASSPPAGVVLDTQYF
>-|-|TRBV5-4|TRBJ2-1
TGTGCCAGCAGCCCGCGACAGAAAACCTACAATGAGCAGTTCTTC
CASSPRQKTYNEQFF
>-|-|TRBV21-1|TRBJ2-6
TGTGCCAGCACCCTCGGGGGTGCTGGGGCCAACGTCCTGACTTTC
CASTLGGAGANVLTF
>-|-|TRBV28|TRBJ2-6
TGTGCCAGCAGCCCGGGGGAAGAAGGGACGAACGTCCTGACTTTC
CASSPGEEGTNVLTF
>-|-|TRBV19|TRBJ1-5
TGTGCCAGTAGTATAGGTTGGGGCCCCTTGGAGCCCCAGCATTTT
CASSIGWGPLEPQHF
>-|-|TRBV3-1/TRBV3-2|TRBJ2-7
TGTGCCAGCGGGAGTGCGTACGAGCAGTACTTC
CASGSAYEQYF
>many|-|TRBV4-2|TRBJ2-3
TGTGCCAGCAGCCACCCTAGGGGGAGCACAGATACGCAGTATTTT
CASSHPRGSTDTQYF
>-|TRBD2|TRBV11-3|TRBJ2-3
TGTGCCAGCAGCTTAACACGGGGGACTAGCGCCCACACAGATACGCAGTATTTT
CASSLTRGTSAHTDTQYF
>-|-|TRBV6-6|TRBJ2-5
TGTGCCAGCATGAGGGCACGAGGTAGACAAGAGACCCAGTACTTC
CASMRARGRQETQYF
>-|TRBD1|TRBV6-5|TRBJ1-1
TGTGCCAGCGGGGACAGTGAAGCTTTCTTT
CASGDSEAFF
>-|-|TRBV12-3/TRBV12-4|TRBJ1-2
TGTGCCAGCAGCCGACAGATGAACGATGGCTACACCTTC
CASSRQMNDGYTF
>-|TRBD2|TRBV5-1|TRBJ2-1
TGCGCCAGCACCCAAAGCGGGGACTCCTACAATGAGCAGTTCTTC
CASTQSGDSYNEQFF
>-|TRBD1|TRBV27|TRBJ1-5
TGTGCCAGCAACCCGACAGGGGCGCGGGGTCAGCCCCAGCATTTT
CASNPTGARGQPQHF
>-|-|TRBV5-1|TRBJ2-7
TGCGCCAGCAGCTTGGGGTTGAGCCGGGATGGGCAGTACTTC
CASSLGLSRDGQYF
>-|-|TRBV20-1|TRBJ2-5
TGCAGTGCTAGTCCCCAACCGGGAACTGCCCGGGAGACCCAGTACTTC
CSASPQPGTARETQYF
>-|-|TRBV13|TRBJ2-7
TGTGCCAGCAACCAGGGTATAGGCTACGAGCAGTACTTC
CASNQGIGYEQYF
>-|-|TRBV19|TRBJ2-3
TGTGCCAGTACCCCCTATCTGGGGGACCAAGGGGGGGCCACAGATACGCAGTATTTT
CASTPYLGDQGGATDTQYF
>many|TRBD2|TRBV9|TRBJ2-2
TGTGCCAGCACCCTCGGACTAGCGGGATGGGGCGGGGAGCTGTTTTTT
CASTLGLAGWGGELFF
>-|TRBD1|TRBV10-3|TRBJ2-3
TGTGCCATCAGCCCCGGGACAGGGCCCGATACGCAGTATTTT
CAISPGTGPDTQYF
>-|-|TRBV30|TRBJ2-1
TGTGCCTGGACGGGGGGCCACTACAATGAGCAGTTCTTC
CAWTGGHYNEQFF
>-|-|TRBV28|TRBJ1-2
TGTGCCAGCAGTTTAGTCCAGGGCCCGAGCTACACCTTC
CASSLVQGPSYTF
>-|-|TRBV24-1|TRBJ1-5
TGTGCCACCAGTGATGGGGGGTTCAATCAGCCCCAGCATTTT
CATSDGGFNQPQHF
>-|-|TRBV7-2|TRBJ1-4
TGTGCCAGCAGCTCACAGGTGGGGGGGCAGGCAAAACTGTTTTTT
CASSSQVGGQAKLFF
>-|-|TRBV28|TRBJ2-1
TGTGCCAGCAGTTTATACCCCTACGTTCGCTCCTACAATGAGCAGTTCTTC
CASSLYPYVRSYNEQFF
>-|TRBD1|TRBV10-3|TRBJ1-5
TGTGCCATCAGTTCCCGACAGGGGGGGAATCAGCCCCAGCATTTT
CAISSRQGGNQPQHF
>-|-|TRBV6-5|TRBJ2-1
TGTGCCAGCAGCGGACTAGGGGGAATCAATGAGCAGTTCTTC
CASSGLGGINEQFF